This is a list of T cell receptor beta chains from one sample in a study of PD-L1 blockade in urothelial cancer. Sequencing used immunoSEQ multiplex PCR; TCRdb keeps in-frame clones, though not all of them. The sample gives roughly 45,000 clones, roughly 87% of which show up once; about 7.6% is in the top ten. The sample was PBMCs, taken around atezolizumab (anti-PD-L1) treatment. Every receptor here comes from a man aged 60-69 years with urothelial cancer. CDR3s include the opening cysteine and the closing phenylalanine or tryptophan. Fields, in order: J gene, V gene, clone size, D gene, CDR3 protein, CDR3 DNA. The D gene is left open where the match is weak. Clone size is stated in some rows and not others, as once, few, many or a class when expanded.

TRBJ1-1	TRBV7-2	-	TRBD1	CASSPRGQGFTEAFF	TGTGCCAGCAGCCCTCGGGGACAGGGATTCACTGAAGCTTTCTTT
TRBJ2-3	TRBV11-2	-	-	CASSLGPPGADTQYF	TGTGCCAGCAGCTTAGGTCCCCCTGGAGCGGATACGCAGTATTTT
TRBJ1-4	TRBV27	-	TRBD1	CASRLGQGRANEKLFF	TGTGCCAGCAGGCTCGGACAGGGGAGGGCTAATGAAAAACTGTTTTTT
TRBJ1-5	TRBV6-1	-	-	CASTPRGTPGPQHF	TGTGCCAGCACCCCTAGGGGGACCCCTGGGCCCCAGCATTTT
TRBJ1-2	TRBV7-2	-	TRBD1	CASSYDRGRNYGYTF	TGTGCCAGCAGCTACGACAGGGGGCGTAACTATGGCTACACCTTC
TRBJ1-2	TRBV2	-	-	CASRGQGIEGYTF	TGTGCCAGCAGGGGTCAGGGGATCGAAGGCTACACCTTC
TRBJ1-1	TRBV5-1	-	-	CASSLVGQTEAFF	TGCGCCAGCAGCTTGGTGGGGCAAACTGAAGCTTTCTTT
TRBJ2-7	TRBV7-9	-	-	CASSSLEWEYF	TGTGCCAGCAGCTCACTGGAGTGGGAGTACTTC
TRBJ2-2	TRBV4-1	-	TRBD2	CASSPGLAGVTTGELFF	TGCGCCAGCAGCCCAGGACTAGCGGGGGTGACCACCGGGGAGCTGTTTTTT
TRBJ2-1	TRBV5-1	-	-	CASSLSPDRDEQFF	TGCGCCAGCAGCTTGTCTCCAGATCGGGATGAGCAGTTCTTC
TRBJ2-5	TRBV13	once	TRBD2	CASRLYGGARETQYF	TGTGCCAGCAGACTGTACGGGGGGGCGCGAGAGACCCAGTACTTC
TRBJ2-1	TRBV5-1	once	TRBD1	CASSLIGTGSFNEQFF	TGCGCCAGCAGCTTGATTGGGACAGGGAGTTTCAATGAGCAGTTCTTC
TRBJ2-5	TRBV7-6	-	TRBD2	CASSPTRLARETQYF	TGTGCCAGCAGCCCAACCAGACTAGCCAGAGAGACCCAGTACTTC
TRBJ1-4	TRBV6-1	few	-	CASRSGGEKLFF	TGTGCCAGCAGGTCGGGAGGAGAAAAACTGTTTTTT